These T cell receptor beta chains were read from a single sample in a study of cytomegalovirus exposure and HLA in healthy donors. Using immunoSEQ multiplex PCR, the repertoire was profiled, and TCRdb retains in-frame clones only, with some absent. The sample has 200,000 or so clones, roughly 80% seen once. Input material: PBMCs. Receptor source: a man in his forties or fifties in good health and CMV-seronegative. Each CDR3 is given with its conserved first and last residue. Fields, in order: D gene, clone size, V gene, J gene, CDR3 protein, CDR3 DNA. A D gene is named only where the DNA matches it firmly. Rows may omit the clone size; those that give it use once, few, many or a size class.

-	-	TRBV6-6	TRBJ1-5	CASSYFQGNQPQHF	TGTGCCAGCAGTTACTTCCAGGGCAATCAGCCCCAGCATTTT
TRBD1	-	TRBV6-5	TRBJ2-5	CASTRTGREETQYF	TGTGCCAGCACTCGGACAGGGCGGGAAGAGACCCAGTACTTC
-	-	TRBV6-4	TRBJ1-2	CASSDSAASLAYTF	TGTGCCAGCAGTGACTCCGCCGCCTCCCTGGCCTACACCTTC
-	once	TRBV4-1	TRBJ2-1	CASSQIAHSYNGQFF	TGCGCCAGCAGCCAGATAGCGCATTCCTACAATGGGCAGTTCTTC
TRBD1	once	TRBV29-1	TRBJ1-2	CSVLFRDREEYYGYTF	TGCAGCGTCCTGTTCCGGGACAGGGAGGAGTACTATGGCTACACCTTC
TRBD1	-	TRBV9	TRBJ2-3	CASSARQGGRTDTQYF	TGTGCCAGCAGCGCACGACAGGGGGGAAGGACAGATACGCAGTATTTT
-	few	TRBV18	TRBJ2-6	CASSPVQSLSGANVLTF	TGTGCCAGCTCACCGGTCCAGTCTCTCTCTGGGGCCAACGTCCTGACTTTC
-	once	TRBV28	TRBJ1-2	CASSLRGVGRGGRGYTF	TGTGCCAGCAGTTTGAGGGGGGTCGGGAGGGGAGGTCGCGGCTACACCTTC
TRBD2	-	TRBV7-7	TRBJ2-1	CASSLEKLAGVDEQFF	TGTGCCAGCAGCTTAGAGAAACTAGCGGGGGTGGATGAGCAGTTCTTC
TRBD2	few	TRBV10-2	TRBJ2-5	CASSESGTSFQETQYF	TGCGCCAGCAGTGAGTCCGGGACTAGCTTCCAAGAGACCCAGTACTTC
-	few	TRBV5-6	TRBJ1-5	CASSLARNQPQHF	TGTGCCAGCAGCTTGGCCAGGAATCAGCCCCAGCATTTT
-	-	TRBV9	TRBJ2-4	CASSVEAGTKNIQYF	TGTGCCAGCAGCGTAGAGGCGGGGACCAAAAACATTCAGTACTTC
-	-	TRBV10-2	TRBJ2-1	CASSESGAGIRNEQFF	TGCGCCAGCAGTGAGTCGGGCGCGGGGATTCGGAATGAGCAGTTCTTC
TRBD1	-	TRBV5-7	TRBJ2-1	CASSLLSGQGNNEQFF	TGTGCCAGCAGCTTGTTATCGGGACAGGGAAACAATGAGCAGTTCTTC
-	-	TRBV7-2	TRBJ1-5	CASSSSGRASNQPQHF	TGTGCCAGCAGCTCGAGCGGGAGGGCGAGCAATCAGCCCCAGCATTTT
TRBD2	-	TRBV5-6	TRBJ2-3	CASSSSKKWRGSTDTQYF	TGTGCCAGCAGCTCCTCCAAAAAGTGGCGGGGGAGCACAGATACGCAGTATTTT
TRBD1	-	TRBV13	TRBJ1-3	CASSLLGRGRTGNTIYF	TGTGCCAGCAGCTTACTGGGCAGGGGGAGAACAGGAAACACCATATATTTT
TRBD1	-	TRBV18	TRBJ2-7	CASSPGQGDYEQYF	TGTGCCAGCTCACCCGGACAGGGAGACTACGAGCAGTACTTC
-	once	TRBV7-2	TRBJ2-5	CASRSGPGEQYF	TGTGCCAGCAGATCAGGGCCGGGGGAGCAGTACTTC
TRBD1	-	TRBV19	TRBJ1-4	CASSLAGTGNEKLFF	TGTGCCAGTAGTCTCGCCGGGACAGGGAATGAAAAACTGTTTTTT
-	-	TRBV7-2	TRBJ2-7	CASSSMTGPGHEQYF	TGTGCCAGCAGCTCCATGACAGGCCCCGGGCACGAGCAGTACTTC
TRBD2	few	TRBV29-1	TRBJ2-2	CSVVGGANTGELFF	TGCAGCGTTGTCGGGGGGGCCAACACCGGGGAGCTGTTTTTT
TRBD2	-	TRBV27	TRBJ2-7	CASSLLAGVSEQYF	TGTGCCAGCAGTTTGCTAGCGGGAGTTTCCGAGCAGTACTTC
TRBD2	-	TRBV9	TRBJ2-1	CASSVGLIAGGNNEQFF	TGTGCCAGCAGCGTAGGCCTTATAGCGGGAGGCAATAATGAGCAGTTCTTC
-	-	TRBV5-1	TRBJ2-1	CASSLAPTRYNEQFF	TGCGCCAGCAGCTTGGCGCCTACTAGATACAATGAGCAGTTCTTC
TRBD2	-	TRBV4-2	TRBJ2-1	CASSPVPGTSGEIYNEQFF	TGTGCCAGCAGCCCTGTTCCCGGGACTAGCGGGGAAATTTACAATGAGCAGTTCTTC